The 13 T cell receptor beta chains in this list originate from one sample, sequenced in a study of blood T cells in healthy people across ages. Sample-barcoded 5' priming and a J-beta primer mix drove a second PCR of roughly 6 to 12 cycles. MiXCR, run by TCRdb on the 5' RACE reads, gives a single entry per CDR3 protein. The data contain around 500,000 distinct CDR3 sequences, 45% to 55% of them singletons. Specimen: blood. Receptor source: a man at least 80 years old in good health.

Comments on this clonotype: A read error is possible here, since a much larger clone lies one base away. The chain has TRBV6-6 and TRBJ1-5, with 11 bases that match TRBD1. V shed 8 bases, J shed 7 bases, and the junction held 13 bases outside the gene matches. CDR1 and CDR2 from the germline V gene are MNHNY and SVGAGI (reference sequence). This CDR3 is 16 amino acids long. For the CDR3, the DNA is TGTGCCAGCGGGACGGACAGGGGGCGGTTGGGCCAGCCCCAGCATTTT. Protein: CASGTDRGRLGQPQHF.

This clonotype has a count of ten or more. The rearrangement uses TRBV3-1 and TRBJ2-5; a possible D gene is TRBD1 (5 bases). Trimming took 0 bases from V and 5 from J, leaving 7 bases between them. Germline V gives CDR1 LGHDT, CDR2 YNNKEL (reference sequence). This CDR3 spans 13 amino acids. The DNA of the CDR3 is TGTGCCAGCAGCCAAGACAGGGTCGAGACCCAGTACTTC. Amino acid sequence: CASSQDRVETQYF.

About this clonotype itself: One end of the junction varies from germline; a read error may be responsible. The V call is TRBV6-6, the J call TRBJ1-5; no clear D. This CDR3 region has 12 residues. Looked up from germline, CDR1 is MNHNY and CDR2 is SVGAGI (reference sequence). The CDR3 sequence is CASIYGNQPQHF. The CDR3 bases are TGTGCCAGCATTTACGGCAATCAGCCCCAGCATTTT.

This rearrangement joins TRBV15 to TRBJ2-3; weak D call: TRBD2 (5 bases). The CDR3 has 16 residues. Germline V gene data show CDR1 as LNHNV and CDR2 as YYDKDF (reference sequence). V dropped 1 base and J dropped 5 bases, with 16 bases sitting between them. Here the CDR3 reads CATSRVETLELDTQYF. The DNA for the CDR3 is TGTGCCACCAGCAGAGTAGAGACACTAGAGTTAGATACGCAGTATTTT.

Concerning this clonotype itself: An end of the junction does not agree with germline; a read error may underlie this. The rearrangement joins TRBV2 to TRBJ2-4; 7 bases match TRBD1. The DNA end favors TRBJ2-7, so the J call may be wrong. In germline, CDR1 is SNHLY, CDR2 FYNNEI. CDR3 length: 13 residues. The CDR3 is CTSIGDSSYEQYF. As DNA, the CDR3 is TGTACCAGCATCGGGGACAGCTCCTACGAGCAGTACTTC.

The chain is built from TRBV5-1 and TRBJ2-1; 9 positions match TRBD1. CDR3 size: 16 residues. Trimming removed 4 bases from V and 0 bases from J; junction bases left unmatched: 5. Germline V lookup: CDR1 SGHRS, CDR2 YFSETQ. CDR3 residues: CASSDGTGSSYNEQFF. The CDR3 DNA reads TGCGCCAGCAGCGACGGGACAGGGAGCTCCTACAATGAGCAGTTCTTC. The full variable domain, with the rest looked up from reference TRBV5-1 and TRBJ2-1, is KAGVTQTPRYLIKTRGQQVTLSCSPISGHRSVSWYQQTPGQGLQFLFEYFSETQRNKGNFPGRFSGRQFSNSRSEMNVSTLELGDSALYLCASSDGTGSSYNEQFFGPGTRLTVL.

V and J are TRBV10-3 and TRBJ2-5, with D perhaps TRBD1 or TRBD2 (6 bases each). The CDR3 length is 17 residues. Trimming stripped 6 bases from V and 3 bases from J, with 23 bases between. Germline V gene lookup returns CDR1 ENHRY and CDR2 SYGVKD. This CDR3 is CAIRGGRTSPGEETQYF. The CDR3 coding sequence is TGTGCCATCAGAGGGGGACGAACTAGCCCCGGGGAAGAGACCCAGTACTTC.

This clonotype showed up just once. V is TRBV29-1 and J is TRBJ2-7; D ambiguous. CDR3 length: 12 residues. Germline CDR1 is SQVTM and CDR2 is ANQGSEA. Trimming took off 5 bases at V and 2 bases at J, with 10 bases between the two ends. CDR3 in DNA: TGCAGCGTTCTGATAGGTCCCTACGAGCAGTACTTC. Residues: CSVLIGPYEQYF.

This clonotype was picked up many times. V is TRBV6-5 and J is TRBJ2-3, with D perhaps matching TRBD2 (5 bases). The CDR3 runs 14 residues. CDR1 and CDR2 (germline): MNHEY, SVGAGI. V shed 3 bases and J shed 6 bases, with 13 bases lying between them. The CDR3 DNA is TGTGCCAGCAGTTATCTGGACTCGACGGATACGCAGTATTTT. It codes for CASSYLDSTDTQYF.

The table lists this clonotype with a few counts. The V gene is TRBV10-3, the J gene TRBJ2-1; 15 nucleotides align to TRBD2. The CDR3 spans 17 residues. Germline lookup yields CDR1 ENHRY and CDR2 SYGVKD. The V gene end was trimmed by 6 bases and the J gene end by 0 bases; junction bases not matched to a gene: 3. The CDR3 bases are TGTGCCATCAGGGGGACTAGCGGGGGGAGCTCCTACAATGAGCAGTTCTTC. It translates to CAIRGTSGGSSYNEQFF.

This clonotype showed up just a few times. The CDR3 DNA reads as TGCAGTGCTAGAGATCGTGGTGGGAGATTTACAGATACGCAGTATTTT. Its protein product is CSARDRGGRFTDTQYF. The chain links TRBV20-1 to TRBJ2-3, with a tentative D call TRBD2 (5 bases). The V end was cut by 0 bases, the J end by 3 bases, with 16 bases between. The CDR3 length is 16 residues. CDR1 is DFQATT, CDR2 SNEGSKA, per germline (reference sequence).

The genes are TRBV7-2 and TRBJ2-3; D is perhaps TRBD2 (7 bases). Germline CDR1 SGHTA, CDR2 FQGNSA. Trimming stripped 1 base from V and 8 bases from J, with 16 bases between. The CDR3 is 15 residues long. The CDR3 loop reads CASSLDRGGPGTQYF. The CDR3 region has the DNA TGTGCCAGCAGCTTAGATAGGGGGGGGCCAGGTACGCAGTATTTT.

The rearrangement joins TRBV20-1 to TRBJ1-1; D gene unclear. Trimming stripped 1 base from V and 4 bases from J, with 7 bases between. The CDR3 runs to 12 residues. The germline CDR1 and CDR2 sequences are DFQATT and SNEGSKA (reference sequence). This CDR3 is CSARVAGTEAFF. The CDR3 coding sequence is TGCAGTGCTAGAGTTGCTGGCACTGAAGCTTTCTTT.